This T cell receptor beta chain comes out of a study of OX40 agonist ivuxolimab in advanced cancers. Study-wide context: Ivuxolimab, which is an agonistic anti-OX40 (CD134) antibody, was administered to the patients. Whole-study results and caveats: Averaged across samples, CD8+ T cells carried more expanded clones than CD4+ did. At 0.1 to 3.0 mg/kg and by week 6, CD4+ and CD8+ T cells in the blood had expanded clonally.

Individuals having autoimmune disease history or systemic immunosuppression were not enrolled. Remarks on this clone: No antigen is known for it.

This table comes from immunoSEQ multiplex PCR, and its TCRdb copy is limited to in-frame clones, with some not included. The table records 75,000 to 100,000 clones, 70% to 90% of them present only once. Germline CDR1 is SGHTA and CDR2 is FQGNSA. The CDR3 is 16 residues long. Trimming cost V 2 bases and J 0 bases, with 14 bases left between them. Material: CD4+ or CD8+ T cells sorted from blood, obtained in a trial of the OX40 agonist ivuxolimab. The rearrangement links TRBV7-2 to TRBJ2-7, with D perhaps TRBD1 or TRBD2 (5 bases each). The TCR sequence derives from an adult with an advanced solid tumor such as melanoma, head and neck, liver or kidney cancer. CDR3 loop: CASSLRGASISYEQYF. CDR3 bases: TGTGCCAGCAGCTTACGAGGGGCTTCTATCTCCTACGAGCAGTACTTC.